Below, 2 T cell receptor beta chains from the same sample are listed, as sequenced in a study of post-analysis software for immune sequencing data. Unique molecular identifiers had been added to the TCR beta cDNA libraries. TCRdb passed the PCR reads through MiXCR, listing each CDR3 protein once. The sample shows about half a million distinct CDR3 sequences, roughly 45% of them seen only once. Their specific antigens are unknown. Notes on the study in general: Patients carried five TRBV segments more frequently than controls did, and TRBV5-6, TRBV5-1 and TRBV20-1 were among them.

Sequencing was carried out using blood. These receptors all stem from a girl aged 10-17 years with multiple sclerosis.

This clonotype was observed a handful of times. The rearrangement joins TRBV7-3 to TRBJ2-7; 9 nucleotides match TRBD2. This CDR3 comprises 14 residues. Germline CDR1 reads SGHTA; CDR2 reads FQGTGA. The trim removed 3 bases at V and 5 bases at J, leaving 5 bases unmatched. The CDR3 DNA reads as TGTGCCAGCAGCTTGGCTAGCGGGACTCACGAGCAGTACTTC. Its translation is CASSLASGTHEQYF.

CDR3 sequence (DNA): TGTGTAACCTGGGACATCTCCTACAATGAGCAGTTCTTC. It yields the protein CVTWDISYNEQFF. The V gene is TRBV27, the J gene TRBJ2-1; D possibly corresponds to TRBD1 (6 bases). CDR3 length: 13 amino acids. Germline assignment: CDR1 MNHEY and CDR2 SMNVEV (reference sequence).